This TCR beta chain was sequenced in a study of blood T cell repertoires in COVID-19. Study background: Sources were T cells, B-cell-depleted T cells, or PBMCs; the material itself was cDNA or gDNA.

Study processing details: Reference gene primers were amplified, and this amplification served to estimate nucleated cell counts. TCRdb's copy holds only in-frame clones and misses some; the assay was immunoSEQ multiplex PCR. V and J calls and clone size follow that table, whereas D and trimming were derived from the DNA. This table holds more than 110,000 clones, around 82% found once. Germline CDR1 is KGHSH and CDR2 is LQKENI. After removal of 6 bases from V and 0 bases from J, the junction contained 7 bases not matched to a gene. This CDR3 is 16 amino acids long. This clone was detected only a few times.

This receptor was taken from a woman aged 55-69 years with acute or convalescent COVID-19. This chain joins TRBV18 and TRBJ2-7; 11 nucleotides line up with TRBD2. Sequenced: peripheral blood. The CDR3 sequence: CASSSGTSGYSYEQYF. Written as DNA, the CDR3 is TGTGCCAGCTCGTCCGGGACTAGCGGATACTCCTACGAGCAGTACTTC.